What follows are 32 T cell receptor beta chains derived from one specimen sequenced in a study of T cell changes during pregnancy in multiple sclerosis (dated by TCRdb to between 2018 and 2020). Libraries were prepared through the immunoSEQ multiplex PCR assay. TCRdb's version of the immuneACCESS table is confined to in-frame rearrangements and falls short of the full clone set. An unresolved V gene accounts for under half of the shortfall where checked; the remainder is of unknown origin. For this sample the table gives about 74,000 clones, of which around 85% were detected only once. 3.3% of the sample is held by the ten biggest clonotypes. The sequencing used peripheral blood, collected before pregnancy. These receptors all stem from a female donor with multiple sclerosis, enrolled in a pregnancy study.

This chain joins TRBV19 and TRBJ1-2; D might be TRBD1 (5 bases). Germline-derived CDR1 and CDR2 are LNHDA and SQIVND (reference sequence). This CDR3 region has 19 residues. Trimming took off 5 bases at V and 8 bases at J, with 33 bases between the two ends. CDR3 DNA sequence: TGTGCCAGTAGTCCGGGGGGTGGGATTACGGCCGTCCAACTTGCCGGCTACACCTTC. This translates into CASSPGGGITAVQLAGYTF.

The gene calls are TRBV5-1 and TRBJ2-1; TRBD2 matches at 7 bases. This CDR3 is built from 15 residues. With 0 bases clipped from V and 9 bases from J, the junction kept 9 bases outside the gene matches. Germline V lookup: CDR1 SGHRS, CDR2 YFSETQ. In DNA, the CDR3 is TGCGCCAGCAGCTTGGCCAGCGGGGCTAGCATTGAGCAGTTCTTC. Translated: CASSLASGASIEQFF.

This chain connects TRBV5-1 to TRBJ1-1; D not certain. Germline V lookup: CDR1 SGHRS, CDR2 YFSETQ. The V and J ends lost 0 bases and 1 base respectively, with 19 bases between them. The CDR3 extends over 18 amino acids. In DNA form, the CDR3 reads TGCGCCAGCAGCTTGGCCGGCGGGCAATCAGTAAGGAACACTGAAGCTTTCTTT. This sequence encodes CASSLAGGQSVRNTEAFF.

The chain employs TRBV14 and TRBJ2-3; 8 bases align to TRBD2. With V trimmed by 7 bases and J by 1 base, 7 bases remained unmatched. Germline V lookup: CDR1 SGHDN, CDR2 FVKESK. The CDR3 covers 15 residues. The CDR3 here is CASNFRGLGTDTQYF. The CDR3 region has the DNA TGTGCCAGCAACTTCAGGGGACTAGGCACAGATACGCAGTATTTT.

The CDR3 spells CASSQARFSKDEQYF. The CDR3 DNA follows: TGTGCCAGCAGCCAAGCCAGGTTCAGTAAGGACGAGCAGTACTTC. The J gene is TRBJ2-7, the V gene TRBV14; D remains ambiguous. V dropped 1 base and J dropped 5 bases, with 15 bases sitting between them. The CDR3 is 15 amino acids. Germline assignment: CDR1 SGHDN and CDR2 FVKESK.

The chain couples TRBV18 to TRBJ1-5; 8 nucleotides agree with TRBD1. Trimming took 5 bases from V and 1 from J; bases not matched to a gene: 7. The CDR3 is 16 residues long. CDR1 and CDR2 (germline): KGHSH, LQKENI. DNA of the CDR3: TGTGCCAGCTCATTAACAGGGGGACGGAGCAATCAGCCCCAGCATTTT. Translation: CASSLTGGRSNQPQHF.

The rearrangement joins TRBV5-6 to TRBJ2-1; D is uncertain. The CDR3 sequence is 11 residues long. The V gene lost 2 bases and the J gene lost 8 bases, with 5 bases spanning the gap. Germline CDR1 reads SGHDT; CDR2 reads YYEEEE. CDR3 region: CASSFGHEQFF. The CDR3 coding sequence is TGTGCCAGCAGCTTTGGGCATGAGCAGTTCTTC.

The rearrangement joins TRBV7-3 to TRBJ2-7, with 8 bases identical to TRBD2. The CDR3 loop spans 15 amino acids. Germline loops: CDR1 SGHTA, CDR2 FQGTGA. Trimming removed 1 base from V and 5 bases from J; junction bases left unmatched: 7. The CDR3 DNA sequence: TGTGCCAGCAGCTTAATGTTTAGCGGGGTCCACGAGCAGTACTTC. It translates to CASSLMFSGVHEQYF.

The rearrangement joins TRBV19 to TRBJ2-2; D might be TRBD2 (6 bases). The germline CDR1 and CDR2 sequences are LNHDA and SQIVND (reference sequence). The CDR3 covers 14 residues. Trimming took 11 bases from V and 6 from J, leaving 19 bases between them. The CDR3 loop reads CAGRLGPEAGELFF. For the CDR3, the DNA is TGTGCCGGCCGACTAGGGCCGGAGGCCGGGGAGCTGTTTTTT.

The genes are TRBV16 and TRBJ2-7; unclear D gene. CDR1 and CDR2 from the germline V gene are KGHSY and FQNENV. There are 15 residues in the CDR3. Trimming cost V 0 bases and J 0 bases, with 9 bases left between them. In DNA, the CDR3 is TGTGCCAGCAGCCAATCGACGGGTAGCTCCTACGAGCAGTACTTC. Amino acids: CASSQSTGSSYEQYF.

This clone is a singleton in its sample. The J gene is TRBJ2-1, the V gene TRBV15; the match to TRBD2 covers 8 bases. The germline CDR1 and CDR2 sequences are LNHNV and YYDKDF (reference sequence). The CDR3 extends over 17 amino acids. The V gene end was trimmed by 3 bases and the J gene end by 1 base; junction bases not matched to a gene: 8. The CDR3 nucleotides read TGTGCCACCAGCAGTCAACGGACTAGCAGGTCCTACAATGAGCAGTTCTTC. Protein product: CATSSQRTSRSYNEQFF.

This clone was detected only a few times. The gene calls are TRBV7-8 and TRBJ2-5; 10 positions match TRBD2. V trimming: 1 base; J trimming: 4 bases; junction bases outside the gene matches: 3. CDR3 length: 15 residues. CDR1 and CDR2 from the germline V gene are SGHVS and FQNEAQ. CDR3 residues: CASSLERGGRETQYF. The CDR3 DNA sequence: TGTGCCAGCAGCTTAGAGCGGGGGGGCCGAGAGACCCAGTACTTC.

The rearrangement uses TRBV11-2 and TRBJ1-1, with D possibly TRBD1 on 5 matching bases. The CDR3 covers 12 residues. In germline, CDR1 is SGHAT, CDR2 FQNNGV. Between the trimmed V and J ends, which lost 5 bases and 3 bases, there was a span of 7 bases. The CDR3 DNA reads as TGTGCCAGCAGCCGACAGTACACTGAAGCTTTCTTT. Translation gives CASSRQYTEAFF.

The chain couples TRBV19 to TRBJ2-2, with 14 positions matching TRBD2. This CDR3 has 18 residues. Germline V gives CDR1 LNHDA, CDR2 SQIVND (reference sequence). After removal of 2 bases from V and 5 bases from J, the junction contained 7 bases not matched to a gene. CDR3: CASSIPRGLAGETGELFF. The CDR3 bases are TGTGCCAGTAGTATACCGCGGGGACTAGCGGGGGAAACCGGGGAGCTGTTTTTT.

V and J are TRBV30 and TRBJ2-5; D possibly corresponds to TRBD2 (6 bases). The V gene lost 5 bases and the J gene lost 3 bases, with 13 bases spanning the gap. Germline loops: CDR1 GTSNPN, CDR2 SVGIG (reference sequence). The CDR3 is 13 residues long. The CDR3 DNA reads TGTGCCTGGTCGCGGGGCGGGGAAGAGACCCAGTACTTC. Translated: CAWSRGGEETQYF.

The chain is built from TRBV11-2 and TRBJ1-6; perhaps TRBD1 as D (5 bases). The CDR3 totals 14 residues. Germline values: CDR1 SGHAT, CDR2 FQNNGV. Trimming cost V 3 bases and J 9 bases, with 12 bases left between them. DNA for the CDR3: TGTGCCAGCAGCTTGGGGACGGGGGGTTCACCCCTCCACTTT. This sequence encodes CASSLGTGGSPLHF.

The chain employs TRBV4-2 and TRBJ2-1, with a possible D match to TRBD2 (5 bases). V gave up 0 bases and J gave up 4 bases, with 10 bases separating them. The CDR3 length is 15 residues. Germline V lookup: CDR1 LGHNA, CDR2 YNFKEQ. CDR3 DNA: TGTGCCAGCAGCCAAGAGTATTCGGGGTACAATGAGCAGTTCTTC. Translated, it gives CASSQEYSGYNEQFF.

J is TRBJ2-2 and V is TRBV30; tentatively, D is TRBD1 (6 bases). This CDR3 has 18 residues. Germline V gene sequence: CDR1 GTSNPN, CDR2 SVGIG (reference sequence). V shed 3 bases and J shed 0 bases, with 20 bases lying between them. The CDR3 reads CAWRGLIGAGANTGELFF. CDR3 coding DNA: TGTGCCTGGAGAGGGCTGATAGGAGCAGGGGCGAACACCGGGGAGCTGTTTTTT.

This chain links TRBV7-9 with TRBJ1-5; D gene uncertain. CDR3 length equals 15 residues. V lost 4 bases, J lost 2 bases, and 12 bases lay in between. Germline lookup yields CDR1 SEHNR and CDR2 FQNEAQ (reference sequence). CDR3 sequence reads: CASSSNSPGNQPQHF. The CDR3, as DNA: TGTGCCAGCAGCTCAAACAGTCCAGGCAATCAGCCCCAGCATTTT.

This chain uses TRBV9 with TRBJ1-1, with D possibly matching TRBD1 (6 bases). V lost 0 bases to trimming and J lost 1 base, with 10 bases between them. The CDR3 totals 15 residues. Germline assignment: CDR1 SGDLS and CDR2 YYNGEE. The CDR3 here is CASSVVRGGNTEAFF. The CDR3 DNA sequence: TGTGCCAGCAGCGTAGTAAGGGGGGGGAACACTGAAGCTTTCTTT.

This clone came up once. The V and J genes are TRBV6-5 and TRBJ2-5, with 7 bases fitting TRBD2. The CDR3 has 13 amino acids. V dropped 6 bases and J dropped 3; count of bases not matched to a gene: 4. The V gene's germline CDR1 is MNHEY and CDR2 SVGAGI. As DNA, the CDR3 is TGTGCCAGCAGCCAAACTAGCGAAGAGACCCAGTACTTC. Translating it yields CASSQTSEETQYF.

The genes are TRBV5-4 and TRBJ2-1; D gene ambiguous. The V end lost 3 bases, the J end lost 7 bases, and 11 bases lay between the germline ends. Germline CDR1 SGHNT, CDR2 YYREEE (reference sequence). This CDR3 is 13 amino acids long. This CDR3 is CASSSGIKNEQFF. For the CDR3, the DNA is TGTGCCAGCAGCTCCGGTATTAAAAATGAGCAGTTCTTC.

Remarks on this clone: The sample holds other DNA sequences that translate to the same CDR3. The CDR3 nucleotides read TGTGCCAGCAGCCTAACCTACGAGCAGTACTTC. Translation: CASSLTYEQYF. The rearrangement links TRBV7-9 to TRBJ2-7, with D hard to call. CDR3 length: 11 amino acids. Trimming shortened V by 5 bases and J by 2 bases, and 4 bases separated the two germline ends. From germline, CDR1 is SEHNR and CDR2 FQNEAQ (reference sequence).

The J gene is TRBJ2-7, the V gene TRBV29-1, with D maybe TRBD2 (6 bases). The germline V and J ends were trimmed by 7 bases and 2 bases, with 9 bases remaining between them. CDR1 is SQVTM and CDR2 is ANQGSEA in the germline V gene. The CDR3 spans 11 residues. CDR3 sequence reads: CSGGVAYEQYF. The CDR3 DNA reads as TGCAGCGGGGGGGTGGCCTACGAGCAGTACTTC.

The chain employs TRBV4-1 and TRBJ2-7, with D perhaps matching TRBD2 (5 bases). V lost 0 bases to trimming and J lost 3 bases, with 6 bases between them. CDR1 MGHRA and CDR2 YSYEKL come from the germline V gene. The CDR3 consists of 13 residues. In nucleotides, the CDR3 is TGCGCCAGCAGCCAAGATCGGGACTACGAGCAGTACTTC. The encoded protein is CASSQDRDYEQYF.

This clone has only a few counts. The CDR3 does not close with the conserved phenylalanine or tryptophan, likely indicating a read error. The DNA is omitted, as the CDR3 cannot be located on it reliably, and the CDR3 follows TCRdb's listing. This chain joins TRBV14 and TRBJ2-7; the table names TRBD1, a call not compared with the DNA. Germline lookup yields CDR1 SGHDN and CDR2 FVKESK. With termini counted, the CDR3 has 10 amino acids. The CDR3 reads CASSQVREGL.

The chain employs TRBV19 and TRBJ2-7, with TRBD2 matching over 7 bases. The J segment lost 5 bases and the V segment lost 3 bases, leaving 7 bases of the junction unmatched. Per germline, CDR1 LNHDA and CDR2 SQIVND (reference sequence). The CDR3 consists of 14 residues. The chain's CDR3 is CASSMGGRVDEQYF. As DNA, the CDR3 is TGTGCCAGTAGTATGGGAGGGAGGGTCGACGAGCAGTACTTC.

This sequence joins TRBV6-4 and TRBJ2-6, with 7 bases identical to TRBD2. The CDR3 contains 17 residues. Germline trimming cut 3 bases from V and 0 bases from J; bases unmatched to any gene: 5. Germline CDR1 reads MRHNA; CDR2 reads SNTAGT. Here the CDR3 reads CASSEWRESSGANVLTF. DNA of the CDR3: TGTGCCAGCAGTGAATGGCGGGAGAGCTCTGGGGCCAACGTCCTGACTTTC.

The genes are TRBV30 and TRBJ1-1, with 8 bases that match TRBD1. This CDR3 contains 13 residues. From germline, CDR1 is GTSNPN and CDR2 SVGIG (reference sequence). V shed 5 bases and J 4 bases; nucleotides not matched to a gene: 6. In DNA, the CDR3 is TGTGCCTGGGACAGGGGCGTCGGCACTGAAGCTTTCTTT. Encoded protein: CAWDRGVGTEAFF.

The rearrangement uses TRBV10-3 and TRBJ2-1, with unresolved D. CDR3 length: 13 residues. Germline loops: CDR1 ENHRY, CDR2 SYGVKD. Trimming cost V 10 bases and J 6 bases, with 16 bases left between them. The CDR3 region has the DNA TGTGCCACCCGATTCCAGGATGTCAATGAGCAGTTCTTC. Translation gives CATRFQDVNEQFF.

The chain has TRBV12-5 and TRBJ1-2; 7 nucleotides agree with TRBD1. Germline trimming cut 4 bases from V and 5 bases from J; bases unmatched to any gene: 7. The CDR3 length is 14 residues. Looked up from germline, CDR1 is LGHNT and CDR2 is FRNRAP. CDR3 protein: CASGSTRGIYGYTF. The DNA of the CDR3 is TGTGCTAGTGGTTCAACCAGGGGGATTTATGGCTACACCTTC. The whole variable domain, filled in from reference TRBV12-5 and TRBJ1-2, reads DARVTQTPRHKVTEMGQEVTMRCQPILGHNTVFWYRQTMMQGLELLAYFRNRAPLDDSGMPKDRFSAEMPDATLATLKIQPSEPRDSAVYFCASGSTRGIYGYTFGSGTRLTVV.

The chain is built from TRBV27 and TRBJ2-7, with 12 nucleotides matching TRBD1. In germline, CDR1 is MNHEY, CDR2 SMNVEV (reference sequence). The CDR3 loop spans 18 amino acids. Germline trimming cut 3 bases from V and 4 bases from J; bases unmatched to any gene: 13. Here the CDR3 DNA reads TGTGCCAGCAGTTTTGGGACAGGGGGCAGCGGGGCGCCATACGAGCAGTACTTC. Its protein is CASSFGTGGSGAPYEQYF.